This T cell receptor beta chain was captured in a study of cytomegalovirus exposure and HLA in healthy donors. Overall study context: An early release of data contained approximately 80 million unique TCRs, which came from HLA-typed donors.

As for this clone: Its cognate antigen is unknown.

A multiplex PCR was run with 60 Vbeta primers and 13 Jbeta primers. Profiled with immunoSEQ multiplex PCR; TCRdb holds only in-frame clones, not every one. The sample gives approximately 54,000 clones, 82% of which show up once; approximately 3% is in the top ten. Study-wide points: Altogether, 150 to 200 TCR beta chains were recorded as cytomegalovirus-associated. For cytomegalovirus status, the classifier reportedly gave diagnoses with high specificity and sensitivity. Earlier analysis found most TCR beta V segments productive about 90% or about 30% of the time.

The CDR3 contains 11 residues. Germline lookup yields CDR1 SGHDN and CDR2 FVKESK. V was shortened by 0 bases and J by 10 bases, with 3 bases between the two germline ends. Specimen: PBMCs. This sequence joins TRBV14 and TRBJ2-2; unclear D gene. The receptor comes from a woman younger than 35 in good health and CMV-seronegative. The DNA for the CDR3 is TGTGCCAGCAGCCAAGATCAGGAGCTGTTTTTT. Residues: CASSQDQELFF.